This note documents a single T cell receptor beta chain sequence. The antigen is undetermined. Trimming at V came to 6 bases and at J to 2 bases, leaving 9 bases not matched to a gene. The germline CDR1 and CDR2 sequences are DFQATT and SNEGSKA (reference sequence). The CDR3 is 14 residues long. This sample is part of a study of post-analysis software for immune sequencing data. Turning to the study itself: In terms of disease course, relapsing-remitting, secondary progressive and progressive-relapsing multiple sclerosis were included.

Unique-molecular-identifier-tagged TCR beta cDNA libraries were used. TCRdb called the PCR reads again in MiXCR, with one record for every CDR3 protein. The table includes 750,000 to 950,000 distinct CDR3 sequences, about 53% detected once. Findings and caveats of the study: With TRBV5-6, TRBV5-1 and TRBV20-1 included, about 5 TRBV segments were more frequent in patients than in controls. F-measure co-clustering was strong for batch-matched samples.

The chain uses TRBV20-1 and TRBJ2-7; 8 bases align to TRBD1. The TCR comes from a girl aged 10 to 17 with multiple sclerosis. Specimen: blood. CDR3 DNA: TGCAGTGCAGCCGGGACAGGCAACACCTACGAGCAGTACTTC. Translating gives CSAAGTGNTYEQYF.